One sample yielded the 29 T cell receptor beta chains listed below, sequenced in a study of shared clonotypes between healthy human individuals. Terminally differentiated effector memory CD45RA+ cells were excluded from the naive CD8 cells, which were CD45RO-negative and positively selected for CCR7. Sequencing was performed with immunoSEQ multiplex PCR; in TCRdb, only in-frame clones are kept and a portion is missing. The table shows about 2 million clones, with approximately 94% occurring only once. The source material was naive CD8+ T cells sorted from blood. The receptors were sampled from a man younger than 35 in good health.

The chain carries TRBV9 and TRBJ2-3; TRBD2 matches 7 bases. This CDR3 spans 14 amino acids. Trimming cost V 3 bases and J 4 bases; bases outside gene matches: 5. Germline V CDR1 and CDR2: SGDLS, YYNGEE. CDR3 nucleotides: TGTGCCAGCAGCGACGGCGGGAGACCAGATACGCAGTATTTT. Translating it yields CASSDGGRPDTQYF.

The chain carries TRBV7-9 and TRBJ2-1; 8 bases are a match to TRBD2. The trim removed 0 bases at V and 5 bases at J, leaving 12 bases unmatched. CDR3 size: 18 residues. The germline V gene has CDR1 SEHNR and CDR2 FQNEAQ (reference sequence). DNA of the CDR3: TGTGCCAGCAGCTTAGCGCCAATAGCGGGACTGCAGGACAATGAGCAGTTCTTC. Protein sequence: CASSLAPIAGLQDNEQFF.

The V gene is TRBV9, the J gene TRBJ2-5; TRBD2 might be the D (5 bases). The CDR3 has 13 residues. CDR1 and CDR2 from the germline V gene are SGDLS and YYNGEE. Trimming shortened V by 4 bases and J by 5 bases, and 12 bases separated the two germline ends. The CDR3: CASSTGIIETQYF. CDR3 nucleotides: TGTGCCAGCAGCACCGGGATTATCGAGACCCAGTACTTC.

The chain recombines TRBV5-1 with TRBJ1-6; 8 positions agree with TRBD1. The CDR3 spans 13 residues. The ends lost 4 bases at V and 9 bases at J; junction bases unmatched: 3. In germline, CDR1 is SGHRS, CDR2 YFSETQ. The CDR3: CASSQDRVSPLHF. CDR3 nucleotides: TGCGCCAGCAGCCAGGACAGGGTTTCACCCCTCCACTTT.

Note on this clone: The same CDR3 can be traced to other DNA sequences in this sample. This chain uses TRBV27 with TRBJ2-1, with D unclear. V was shortened by 5 bases and J by 4 bases, with 6 bases between the two germline ends. The CDR3 loop spans 12 amino acids. Per the germline V gene, CDR1 is MNHEY and CDR2 is SMNVEV (reference sequence). As DNA, the CDR3 is TGTGCCAGCAGTCTAAATTACAATGAGCAGTTCTTC. Encoded protein: CASSLNYNEQFF.

The V call is TRBV30, the J call TRBJ1-2, with a weak D call TRBD1 (5 bases). Per the germline V gene, CDR1 is GTSNPN and CDR2 is SVGIG (reference sequence). The CDR3 has 11 residues. Trimming left V 5 bases short and J 6 bases short, with 10 bases between. CDR3 DNA: TGTGCCTGGCACCAGGGCGATGGCTACACCTTC. Amino acids: CAWHQGDGYTF. The whole variable domain, filled in from reference TRBV30 and TRBJ1-2, reads SQTIHQWPATLVQPVGSPLSLECTVEGTSNPNLYWYRQAAGRGLQLLFYSVGIGQISSEVPQNLSASRPQDRQFILSSKKLLLSDSGFYLCAWHQGDGYTFGSGTRLTVV.

The rearrangement links TRBV28 to TRBJ2-3; either TRBD1 or TRBD2 may fit D (6 bases each). The CDR3 has 12 amino acids. V lost 10 bases and J lost 6, with 14 bases in between. Germline V gene data show CDR1 as MDHEN and CDR2 as SYDVKM. The CDR3 DNA reads as TGTGCCACAAGGGGGGCCTGGGATACGCAGTATTTT. It yields the protein CATRGAWDTQYF.

V gene TRBV28 combines with J gene TRBJ2-7, with 10 bases aligning to TRBD1. The germline V gene has CDR1 MDHEN and CDR2 SYDVKM. The CDR3 length is 17 residues. J gave up 1 base and V 5 bases, and 11 bases lay outside the gene matches. The CDR3 spells CASSPLGQGTSSYEQYF. CDR3 nucleotide sequence: TGTGCCAGCAGTCCGTTGGGACAGGGGACATCGTCCTACGAGCAGTACTTC.

The sample holds a few counts of this clone. The chain couples TRBV14 to TRBJ1-1, with D uncertain. The CDR3 has 12 amino acids. Trimming pared 3 bases from V and 3 bases from J, leaving 5 bases between. CDR1 SGHDN and CDR2 FVKESK come from the germline V gene. CDR3 region: CASSQGYTEAFF. DNA for the CDR3: TGTGCCAGCAGCCAGGGGTACACTGAAGCTTTCTTT.

The J gene is TRBJ2-1, the V gene TRBV30; the match to TRBD2 covers 9 bases. V lost 0 bases to trimming and J lost 10 bases; unmatched junction nucleotides: 4. The CDR3 extends over 13 amino acids. Germline values: CDR1 GTSNPN, CDR2 SVGIG (reference sequence). The CDR3 nucleotides are TGTGCCTGGAGTGTACGGAGCGGGGGGGAGCAGTTCTTC. This sequence encodes CAWSVRSGGEQFF. The variable domain in full, with the rest retrieved from reference TRBV30 and TRBJ2-1, is SQTIHQWPATLVQPVGSPLSLECTVEGTSNPNLYWYRQAAGRGLQLLFYSVGIGQISSEVPQNLSASRPQDRQFILSSKKLLLSDSGFYLCAWSVRSGGEQFFGPGTRLTVL.

As for this clone: Other nucleotide sequences from this sample produce the same CDR3. V is TRBV2 and J is TRBJ2-7; D unresolved. Germline V gives CDR1 SNHLY, CDR2 FYNNEI. CDR3 length equals 12 residues. The V end lost 1 base, the J end lost 3 bases, and 4 bases lay between the germline ends. Written as DNA, the CDR3 is TGTGCCAGCAGTGAAGAGAGCTACGAGCAGTACTTC. Residues: CASSEESYEQYF.

V gene TRBV9 combines with J gene TRBJ2-5; maybe TRBD1 (7 bases). The CDR3 spans 13 residues. The germline V gene encodes CDR1 SGDLS and CDR2 YYNGEE. For the CDR3, the DNA is TGTGCTTCGCAGGGGGGAAACAAAGAGACCCAGTACTTC. Translation gives CASQGGNKETQYF. Full variable domain (outside the CDR3, taken from reference TRBV9 and TRBJ2-5): DSGVTQTPKHLITATGQRVTLRCSPRSGDLSVYWYQQSLDQGLQFLIQYYNGEERAKGNILERFSAQQFPDLHSELNLSSLELGDSALYFCASQGGNKETQYFGPGTRLLVL.

J is TRBJ1-1 and V is TRBV5-6; D perhaps matches TRBD1 (5 bases). Per the germline V gene, CDR1 is SGHDT and CDR2 is YYEEEE. V was clipped by 4 bases and J by 1 base, with 8 bases between them. CDR3 length equals 13 residues. CDR3 loop: CASSAQGNTEAFF. The CDR3 DNA sequence: TGTGCCAGCAGCGCGCAGGGGAACACTGAAGCTTTCTTT.

The chain joins TRBV29-1 to TRBJ2-1; TRBD2 aligns across 11 bases. With 6 bases clipped from V and 6 bases from J, the junction kept 4 bases outside the gene matches. The CDR3 loop spans 13 amino acids. Germline loops: CDR1 SQVTM, CDR2 ANQGSEA. In DNA form, the CDR3 reads TGCAGCGTGACTAGCGGGGTTACCAATGAGCAGTTCTTC. This gives the protein CSVTSGVTNEQFF.

Written as DNA, the CDR3 is TGTGCCTGGAGTGTATTAGGGGCCTACGAGCAGTACTTC. Protein: CAWSVLGAYEQYF. The J gene is TRBJ2-7, the V gene TRBV30, with D possibly matching TRBD1 (5 bases). Germline values: CDR1 GTSNPN, CDR2 SVGIG (reference sequence). There are 13 residues in the CDR3. Between the trimmed V and J ends, which lost 0 bases and 2 bases, there was a span of 8 bases.

V gene TRBV30 combines with J gene TRBJ2-1; TRBD1 agrees at 7 bases. Germline V gene sequence: CDR1 GTSNPN, CDR2 SVGIG (reference sequence). There are 16 residues in the CDR3. The trim removed 3 bases at V and 3 bases at J, leaving 11 bases unmatched. The CDR3 here is CAWSPESGQNYNEQFF. In DNA form, the CDR3 reads TGTGCCTGGAGCCCTGAATCGGGACAGAACTACAATGAGCAGTTCTTC.

This chain links TRBV4-1 with TRBJ2-7, with 7 positions matching TRBD2. Looked up from germline, CDR1 is MGHRA and CDR2 is YSYEKL. The CDR3 has 14 amino acids. Trimming removed 4 bases from V and 3 bases from J; junction bases left unmatched: 6. The CDR3: CASSLATSFYEQYF. The CDR3 DNA is TGCGCCAGCAGCCTGGCGACTAGCTTCTACGAGCAGTACTTC.

This sequence joins TRBV28 and TRBJ1-2; D gene uncertain. Germline CDR1 reads MDHEN; CDR2 reads SYDVKM. Trimming removed 6 bases at V and 0 bases at J, with 14 bases between. The CDR3 contains 15 residues. DNA of the CDR3: TGTGCCAGCAGCATTCTCCTATCCTCTAACTATGGCTACACCTTC. This gives the protein CASSILLSSNYGYTF.

V usage is TRBV4-1 and J usage is TRBJ2-2, with D possibly being TRBD2 (6 bases). This CDR3 comprises 14 residues. The V gene lost 3 bases and the J gene lost 7 bases, with 12 bases spanning the gap. Germline-derived CDR1 and CDR2 are MGHRA and YSYEKL. CDR3 residues: CASSQTGVSGELFF. CDR3 DNA: TGCGCCAGCAGCCAGACGGGGGTGAGCGGGGAGCTGTTTTTT.

The chain recombines TRBV6-1 with TRBJ2-7; TRBD1 matches at 7 bases. From germline, CDR1 is MNHNS and CDR2 SASEGT. The CDR3 is made up of 13 amino acids. J lost 2 bases, V lost 7 bases, and 5 bases had no gene match. The CDR3 DNA is TGTGCCAGCACCCACAGGGGTCCCTACGAGCAGTACTTC. Translated, it gives CASTHRGPYEQYF.

The rearrangement links TRBV7-8 to TRBJ2-7; 8 nucleotides match TRBD1. Germline V gives CDR1 SGHVS, CDR2 FQNEAQ. The CDR3 extends over 14 amino acids. The V and J ends lost 4 bases and 5 bases, in that order; junction bases with no gene match: 7. The CDR3 here is CASSYGQGFHEQYF. The CDR3 DNA reads as TGTGCCAGCAGCTACGGACAGGGCTTTCACGAGCAGTACTTC.

The chain recombines TRBV6-6 with TRBJ2-7; 10 bases fit TRBD1. The CDR3 is 16 amino acids. V lost 4 bases, J lost 2 bases, and 8 bases stayed unmatched. From germline, CDR1 is MNHNY and CDR2 SVGAGI (reference sequence). The CDR3 loop is CASSFGTGAKPYEQYF. The CDR3 coding sequence is TGTGCCAGCAGTTTTGGGACAGGGGCCAAACCCTACGAGCAGTACTTC.

This rearrangement joins TRBV27 to TRBJ2-7, with 7 bases identical to TRBD2. Germline trimming cut 6 bases from V and 6 bases from J; bases unmatched to any gene: 14. This CDR3 contains 15 residues. Germline lookup yields CDR1 MNHEY and CDR2 SMNVEV (reference sequence). DNA of the CDR3: TGTGCCAGCAGCTCAACAGAAGCGGGAATACGCGAGCAGTACTTC. It is translated as CASSSTEAGIREQYF.

The chain joins TRBV7-6 to TRBJ1-1; D is perhaps TRBD1 (5 bases). Germline CDR1 reads SGHVS; CDR2 reads FNYEAQ. This CDR3 contains 15 residues. Between the trimmed V and J ends, which lost 3 bases and 6 bases, there was a span of 17 bases. CDR3: CASSLTNLRDPEAFF. Here the CDR3 DNA reads TGTGCCAGCAGCTTGACCAATCTACGGGACCCTGAAGCTTTCTTT.

The chain is built from TRBV29-1 and TRBJ2-3, with no clear D. CDR1 and CDR2 from the germline V gene are SQVTM and ANQGSEA. The germline V and J ends were trimmed by 6 bases and 6 bases, with 22 bases remaining between them. The CDR3 spans 15 residues. The CDR3 DNA sequence: TGCAGCGTCGAGGACGACGACGCATGGGTGGATACGCAGTATTTT. This sequence encodes CSVEDDDAWVDTQYF.

V usage is TRBV13 and J usage is TRBJ2-5, with 7 bases fitting TRBD2. From germline, CDR1 is PRHDT and CDR2 FYEKMQ (reference sequence). V trimming: 4 bases; J trimming: 2 bases; junction bases outside the gene matches: 10. CDR3 size: 16 residues. The chain's CDR3 is CASSYYASGEQETQYF. CDR3 bases: TGTGCCAGCAGCTATTACGCTAGCGGAGAACAAGAGACCCAGTACTTC.

Points on this clone: The sample carries other DNA sequences with the same CDR3. The chain joins TRBV7-9 to TRBJ1-1, with D possibly matching TRBD1 (6 bases). This CDR3 has 12 amino acids. The germline V gene has CDR1 SEHNR and CDR2 FQNEAQ (reference sequence). V lost 5 bases and J 4 bases, leaving 8 bases between the germline ends. CDR3 region: CASSPGATEAFF. Written as DNA, the CDR3 is TGTGCCAGCAGCCCAGGGGCCACTGAAGCTTTCTTT.

The rearrangement links TRBV30 to TRBJ2-3; 10 bases align to TRBD2. This CDR3 region has 17 residues. V trimming: 0 bases; J trimming: 0 bases; junction bases outside the gene matches: 6. The germline CDR1 and CDR2 sequences are GTSNPN and SVGIG (reference sequence). CDR3 in DNA: TGTGCCTGGAGTGTACCCCTGACTAGCGGGAGCACAGATACGCAGTATTTT. Encoded protein: CAWSVPLTSGSTDTQYF.

V and J are TRBV7-9 and TRBJ2-7, with 8 nucleotides matching TRBD1. The CDR3 consists of 14 residues. After removal of 4 bases from V and 3 bases from J, the junction contained 5 bases not matched to a gene. The germline CDR1 and CDR2 sequences are SEHNR and FQNEAQ (reference sequence). The CDR3 region is CASSSGGANYEQYF. CDR3 nucleotides: TGTGCCAGCAGCTCAGGGGGCGCGAACTACGAGCAGTACTTC.